Listed here is a single T cell receptor beta chain. No antigen is known for it. This table comes from immunoSEQ multiplex PCR, and its TCRdb copy is limited to in-frame clones, with some not included. The sample lists about 31,000 clones, around 90% occurring once. CDR1 is MGHRA and CDR2 is YSYEKL in the germline V gene. The ends lost 3 bases at V and 4 bases at J; junction bases unmatched: 8. The CDR3 contains 16 residues. These data belong to a study of T cells in localized non-small cell lung cancer. The study's findings and limits: Longer overall survival was associated with a higher density of T cells in the blood. Of the tissues analyzed, uninvolved adjacent lung showed maximal T cell clonality, greater than tumor. The appearance of a median roughly 56 of the top 100 tumor clones was seen in adjacent lung.

The sequenced sample was peripheral blood mononuclear cells, obtained before any cancer treatment. The sequence came from a woman aged 40-75 years with stage III lung adenocarcinoma. The rearrangement uses TRBV4-1 and TRBJ1-3, with 8 bases lining up with TRBD1. The CDR3 here is CASSQAPTGAGNTIYF. CDR3 sequence (DNA): TGCGCCAGCAGCCAGGCCCCGACAGGGGCAGGAAACACCATATATTTT.